One sample yielded the 27 T cell receptor beta chains listed below, sequenced in a study of identical twins. TCRdb reprocessed the 5' RACE reads via MiXCR and lists one record per CDR3 protein. Here the sample spans about 660,000 distinct CDR3 sequences, about 9.4% being singletons. A further study also used this sample, focusing on yellow fever vaccine responses in identical twins.

Sequenced material: PBMCs. The source of these receptors is a woman under 30 in good health.

This clonotype was observed many times. The V gene is TRBV15, the J gene TRBJ2-1, with D possibly TRBD1 on 5 matching bases. Between the trimmed V and J ends, which lost 0 bases and 3 bases, there was a span of 6 bases. This CDR3 is 14 amino acids long. The V gene's germline CDR1 is LNHNV and CDR2 YYDKDF (reference sequence). CDR3 sequence (DNA): TGTGCCACCAGCAGAGAAAGGGGCTACAATGAGCAGTTCTTC. Translation gives CATSRERGYNEQFF.

This clonotype showed up many times. This chain connects TRBV5-1 to TRBJ2-2; D is unresolved. This CDR3 has 13 residues. Trimming pared 1 base from V and 6 bases from J, leaving 7 bases between. The V gene's germline CDR1 is SGHRS and CDR2 YFSETQ. This CDR3 reads CASSLLGSGELFF. The DNA for the CDR3 is TGCGCCAGCAGCTTGTTAGGCTCCGGGGAGCTGTTTTTT.

This clonotype turned up a few times. The chain couples TRBV11-1 to TRBJ1-6; perhaps TRBD1 as D (6 bases). Germline loops: CDR1 SGHAT, CDR2 FQDESV (reference sequence). Trimming cost V 5 bases and J 14 bases, with 16 bases left between them. The CDR3 is 13 amino acids. CDR3 protein: CASSPDRRPALHF. CDR3 sequence (DNA): TGTGCCAGCAGCCCCGACAGGCGACCAGCCCTCCACTTT.

This clonotype has a count of ten or more. This chain connects TRBV29-1 to TRBJ2-7; no definite D call. The CDR3 runs 12 residues. V was clipped by 4 bases and J by 2 bases, with 9 bases between them. CDR1 is SQVTM and CDR2 is ANQGSEA in the germline V gene. The CDR3 sequence: CSVVAETYEQYF. The CDR3 DNA is TGCAGCGTTGTTGCAGAGACCTACGAGCAGTACTTC.

A few counts support this clonotype. The rearrangement links TRBV10-3 to TRBJ1-6; D ambiguous. V was pared by 7 bases and J by 5 bases, with 9 bases between. Looked up from germline, CDR1 is ENHRY and CDR2 is SYGVKD. The CDR3 spans 13 residues. CDR3 amino acids: CAIKADHNSPLHF. CDR3 DNA sequence: TGTGCCATCAAGGCAGATCATAATTCACCCCTCCACTTT.

The CDR3 DNA reads TGTGCCAGCAGTCGGAGGGTCAATGAGCAGTTCTTC. Protein product: CASSRRVNEQFF. The chain uses TRBV3-1 and TRBJ2-1; D possibly corresponds to TRBD2 (6 bases). In germline, CDR1 is LGHDT, CDR2 YNNKEL (reference sequence). The CDR3 length is 12 residues. The germline V and J ends were trimmed by 6 bases and 6 bases, with 9 bases remaining between them.

V and J are TRBV3-1 and TRBJ1-3; TRBD1 is a possible D gene (5 bases). CDR3 size: 15 residues. V dropped 7 bases and J dropped 0 bases, with 13 bases sitting between them. CDR1 and CDR2 from the germline V gene are LGHDT and YNNKEL (reference sequence). This CDR3 is CASTQGVSSGNTIYF. CDR3 coding DNA: TGTGCCAGCACCCAGGGCGTTAGCTCTGGAAACACCATATATTTT.

In its sample, this clonotype was seen a few times. The chain carries TRBV25-1 and TRBJ2-3, with 11 positions matching TRBD2. Unmatched junction bases numbered 6, after V lost 10 bases and J lost 3 bases. CDR3 length equals 14 residues. Germline V gives CDR1 MGHDK, CDR2 SYGVNS. The CDR3 region is CATIAGGLTDTQYF. CDR3 bases: TGTGCCACCATAGCGGGAGGGCTTACAGATACGCAGTATTTT.

The table lists this clonotype with many counts. The chain uses TRBV12-3 or TRBV12-4 and TRBJ2-2; tentatively, D is TRBD1 (5 bases). This CDR3 comprises 16 residues. Trimming removed 3 bases at V and 0 bases at J, with 11 bases between. CDR3 loop: CASSFEGAANTGELFF. The CDR3 DNA reads as TGTGCCAGCAGTTTCGAAGGGGCGGCGAACACCGGGGAGCTGTTTTTT.

The DNA for the CDR3 is TGTGCCAGCAGCTTACAGGGAGCGGGGGGCCTCTACAATGAGCAGTTCTTC. It translates to CASSLQGAGGLYNEQFF. The V gene is TRBV7-2, the J gene TRBJ2-1, with 9 bases identical to TRBD2. The CDR3 extends over 17 amino acids. V shed 2 bases, J shed 3 bases, and the junction held 8 bases outside the gene matches. Germline CDR1 SGHTA, CDR2 FQGNSA.

There are a few counts of this clonotype. The chain has TRBV21-1 and TRBJ2-7; TRBD1 is the table's D call, not checked against the DNA. TRBV21-1 is listed as a pseudogene. CDR3 size: 14 residues. The chain's CDR3 is CASSKVTGSYEQYF. The CDR3 region has the DNA TGTGCCAGCAGCAAAGTGACAGGCTCCTACGAGCAGTACTTC.

This clonotype was seen more than once but under ten times. The chain carries TRBV12-3 or TRBV12-4 and TRBJ2-7; the match to TRBD2 covers 14 bases. The trim removed 8 bases at V and 4 bases at J, leaving 4 bases unmatched. This CDR3 spans 14 amino acids. Here the CDR3 DNA reads TGTGCCAGCGGCCGGACTAGCGGGGGGTACGAGCAGTACTTC. Translation gives CASGRTSGGYEQYF.

This clonotype was seen only a few times. The chain joins TRBV4-1 to TRBJ1-2, with 12 positions matching TRBD1. The V gene end was trimmed by 3 bases and the J gene end by 3 bases; junction bases not matched to a gene: 5. CDR3 length: 16 amino acids. The germline gives CDR1 MGHRA, CDR2 YSYEKL. The chain's CDR3 is CASSQGQGARYYGYTF. The DNA of the CDR3 is TGCGCCAGCAGCCAGGGACAGGGGGCGCGATACTATGGCTACACCTTC.

This clonotype was seen only a few times. The rearrangement links TRBV6-2 or TRBV6-3 to TRBJ2-7; D not certain. Germline-derived CDR1 and CDR2 are MNHEY and SVGEGT. Trimming took 8 bases from V and 4 from J, leaving 18 bases between them. The CDR3 runs 14 residues. CDR3 in amino acids: CASSVIGRPYEQYF. In DNA form, the CDR3 reads TGTGCCAGCTCGGTAATCGGACGGCCGTACGAGCAGTACTTC.

The chain couples TRBV10-3 to TRBJ2-1; the D gene could be TRBD1 or TRBD2 (5 bases each). Germline CDR1 is ENHRY and CDR2 is SYGVKD. The CDR3 is made up of 15 amino acids. V dropped 5 bases and J dropped 5 bases, with 16 bases sitting between them. The DNA of the CDR3 is TGTGCCATCAGTTCGGGACCGAGTAGGGACAATGAGCAGTTCTTC. Residues: CAISSGPSRDNEQFF.

This clonotype has more than one count but fewer than ten. This chain links TRBV5-1 with TRBJ2-7; D perhaps matches TRBD2 (6 bases). Germline-derived CDR1 and CDR2 are SGHRS and YFSETQ. Trimming shortened V by 2 bases and J by 1 base, and 10 bases separated the two germline ends. This CDR3 contains 14 residues. In DNA, the CDR3 is TGCGCCAGCAGCTTCGAGCGGGCATCCTACGAGCAGTACTTC. Encoded protein: CASSFERASYEQYF.

This chain links TRBV12-3 or TRBV12-4 with TRBJ2-3; the D is unclear. V was pared by 5 bases and J by 0 bases, with 12 bases between. The CDR3 totals 15 residues. The CDR3 nucleotides read TGTGCCAGCAGTACTGGACGAAAAAGCACAGATACGCAGTATTTT. Protein: CASSTGRKSTDTQYF.

This clonotype was seen ten or more times. The rearrangement joins TRBV5-1 to TRBJ2-5; 9 bases line up with TRBD1. Germline V lookup: CDR1 SGHRS, CDR2 YFSETQ. This CDR3 region has 15 residues. The V and J ends lost 5 bases and 4 bases, in that order; junction bases with no gene match: 9. CDR3 DNA sequence: TGCGCCAGCAGGCGGGGGACAGGGAACGGAGAGACCCAGTACTTC. Translating it yields CASRRGTGNGETQYF.

This chain joins TRBV3-1 and TRBJ1-4, with 7 bases fitting TRBD1. Trimming removed 6 bases from V and 7 bases from J; junction bases left unmatched: 8. The CDR3 is 14 residues long. Germline CDR1 is LGHDT and CDR2 is YNNKEL (reference sequence). This CDR3 reads CASRLEGAVEKLFF. CDR3 DNA sequence: TGTGCCAGCAGACTGGAGGGGGCAGTTGAAAAACTGTTTTTT.

Many counts were recorded for this clonotype. The rearrangement joins TRBV7-2 to TRBJ2-3; 9 bases are shared with TRBD2. The CDR3 extends over 15 amino acids. The germline CDR1 and CDR2 sequences are SGHTA and FQGNSA. V was clipped by 5 bases and J by 2 bases; unmatched bases: 5. Here the CDR3 DNA reads TGTGCCAGCAGCGCGGGGGGGAAGTTCACAGATACGCAGTATTTT. Protein sequence: CASSAGGKFTDTQYF.

The rearrangement uses TRBV3-1 and TRBJ2-5; no definite D call. The CDR3 spans 13 residues. V was shortened by 3 bases and J by 1 base, with 6 bases between the two germline ends. Looked up from germline, CDR1 is LGHDT and CDR2 is YNNKEL (reference sequence). The CDR3 loop is CASSHYAQETQYF. CDR3 coding DNA: TGTGCCAGCAGCCACTATGCCCAAGAGACCCAGTACTTC.

There are many counts of this clonotype. The chain recombines TRBV7-2 with TRBJ2-7, with 8 bases that match TRBD1. V shed 1 base, J shed 3 bases, and the junction held 2 bases outside the gene matches. This CDR3 contains 14 residues. Looked up from germline, CDR1 is SGHTA and CDR2 is FQGNSA. The chain's CDR3 is CASSLVGTGYEQYF. CDR3 in DNA: TGTGCCAGCAGCTTAGTAGGGACAGGCTACGAGCAGTACTTC.

Comment on this clonotype: The junction and the germline gene differ at one end; a read error may be behind it. CDR3 sequence: CASSKAGTGGLNTQYF. The DNA for the CDR3 is TGTGCCAGCAGTAAAGCTGGGACAGGGGGTTTAAATACGCAGTATTTT. This chain uses TRBV6-1 with TRBJ2-3, with 11 nucleotides matching TRBD1. Germline CDR1 reads MNHNS; CDR2 reads SASEGT. The CDR3 length is 16 residues.

V and J are TRBV28 and TRBJ2-7; a weak D match, TRBD1 (5 bases). The CDR3 has 17 amino acids. Trimming shortened V by 2 bases and J by 1 base, and 18 bases separated the two germline ends. Germline V CDR1 and CDR2: MDHEN, SYDVKM. CDR3 coding DNA: TGTGCCAGCAGTTTAATAAGAGGAGCAGGGCTATCCTACGAGCAGTACTTC. Amino acid sequence: CASSLIRGAGLSYEQYF. Drawing the rest from reference TRBV28 and TRBJ2-7, the complete variable domain is DVKVTQSSRYLVKRTGEKVFLECVQDMDHENMFWYRQDPGLGLRLIYFSYDVKMKEKGDIPEGYSVSREKKERFSLILESASTNQTSMYLCASSLIRGAGLSYEQYFGPGTRLTVT.

This clonotype has more than one count but fewer than ten. The chain employs TRBV10-3 and TRBJ2-1; 10 bases agree with TRBD2. Trimming at V came to 6 bases and at J to 15 bases, leaving 5 bases not matched to a gene. Germline V gene sequence: CDR1 ENHRY, CDR2 SYGVKD. This CDR3 is built from 11 residues. DNA of the CDR3: TGTGCCATCAGAACGACTAGCGGGCGGTTCTTC. Translated, it gives CAIRTTSGRFF.

This clonotype turned up a few times. The genes are TRBV29-1 and TRBJ2-7, with D perhaps TRBD1 (6 bases). The V end lost 4 bases, the J end lost 4 bases, and 11 bases lay between the germline ends. The CDR3 is 12 amino acids. CDR1 and CDR2 from the germline V gene are SQVTM and ANQGSEA. The CDR3 reads CSVVGGRYEQYF. The CDR3 region has the DNA TGCAGCGTTGTAGGGGGTAGGTACGAGCAGTACTTC.

This clonotype was picked up many times. The V gene is TRBV6-5, the J gene TRBJ2-7, with D unresolved. Germline CDR1 MNHEY, CDR2 SVGAGI. Trimming shortened V by 5 bases and J by 5 bases, and 10 bases separated the two germline ends. This CDR3 spans 12 amino acids. CDR3: CASSSLSDEQYF. DNA of the CDR3: TGTGCCAGCAGTAGCCTAAGCGACGAGCAGTACTTC.